This T cell receptor (beta chain) comes out of a study of beta chain features in type 1 diabetes. The CDR3 has 16 residues. With V trimmed by 0 bases and J by 4 bases, 8 bases remained unmatched. Germline V lookup: CDR1 SGHRS, CDR2 YFSETQ. Since all of the isolated RNA was reverse transcribed, expressed TCRB transcripts were what got sequenced. Repertoires were generated with immunoSEQ multiplex PCR, while TCRdb's copy carries only in-frame clones and drops some. The data show hundreds of thousands of clones, with 30% seen just once and 0.05% to 0.065% held by the top ten. Averaging approximately 110 mL, one heparinised blood draw came from each individual donor.

The clonotype originates from a man in his late teens or twenties in good health. The V call is TRBV5-1, the J call TRBJ2-3, with TRBD2 matching over 7 bases. Input material: naive CD4+ T cells from blood. DNA of the CDR3: TGCGCCAGCAGCTTGGCTGCGGGAGCCGGAGCAGATACGCAGTATTTT. It translates to CASSLAAGAGADTQYF. The entire variable domain, with the rest obtained from reference TRBV5-1 and TRBJ2-3, is as follows: KAGVTQTPRYLIKTRGQQVTLSCSPISGHRSVSWYQQTPGQGLQFLFEYFSETQRNKGNFPGRFSGRQFSNSRSEMNVSTLELGDSALYLCASSLAAGAGADTQYFGPGTRLTVL.